This is a list of T cell receptor beta chains from one sample in a study of T-cell memory formation after mild COVID-19. TCRdb ran MiXCR on the 5' RACE reads and lists one entry per CDR3 protein. The data contain fewer than 300,000 distinct CDR3 sequences, about a sixth of them singletons. Material: PBMCs or a T cell subset sorted from them (not recorded which). All receptors derive from a man younger than 30 who had mild COVID-19 (a few samples of this study predate the infection). Cell type and time point are not known. Each CDR3 is given with its conserved first and last residue. A D gene is named only where the DNA matches it firmly. Size is stated for part of the rows, as once, few or many counts, or as a class when the clone is expanded.

>16|few|TRBJ1-6|.|TRBV4-3
CASSQIRDPYNSPLHF
TGCGCCAGCAGCCAAATCAGGGACCCCTATAATTCACCCCTCCACTTT
>14|many|TRBJ2-4|.|TRBV27
CASSYGPTPNIQYF
TGTGCCAGCAGCTACGGACCGACGCCAAACATTCAGTACTTC
>12|.|TRBJ2-7|.|TRBV30
CAWSTGTYEQYF
TGTGCCTGGAGCACTGGGACATACGAGCAGTACTTC
>16|few|TRBJ1-6|.|TRBV10-3
CAIKDGGRSYNSPLHF
TGTGCCATCAAGGACGGGGGCCGCTCCTATAATTCACCCCTCCACTTT
>10|few|TRBJ1-2|.|TRBV7-9
CASSLDGYTF
TGTGCCAGCAGCTTAGATGGCTACACCTTC
>16|.|TRBJ1-5|TRBD1|TRBV7-2
CASSLAVGTGVQPQHF
TGTGCCAGCAGCTTAGCGGTGGGGACAGGGGTTCAGCCCCAGCATTTT
>15|.|TRBJ2-5|.|TRBV27
CASSPNPGLRGTQYF
TGTGCCAGCAGCCCAAATCCGGGACTCCGAGGGACCCAGTACTTC
>12|few|TRBJ2-1|.|TRBV18
CASSPDQELQFF
TGTGCCAGCTCCCCGGACCAGGAACTCCAGTTCTTC
>12|.|TRBJ1-2|.|TRBV29-1
CSAEDRSYGYTF
TGCAGCGCTGAAGACAGGAGCTATGGCTACACCTTC
>15|.|TRBJ2-7|TRBD1|TRBV4-1
CASSQETGGNYEQYF
TGCGCCAGCAGCCAAGAGACAGGGGGCAACTACGAGCAGTACTTC
>13|.|TRBJ1-2|TRBD1|TRBV12-3/TRBV12-4
CASSLASGTAPTF
TGTGCCAGCAGTTTAGCGTCCGGGACAGCTCCCACCTTC
>15|few|TRBJ2-6|TRBD1|TRBV5-1
CASSAGGFGANVLTF
TGCGCCAGCAGTGCAGGGGGCTTCGGGGCCAACGTCCTGACTTTC
>15|.|TRBJ2-1|.|TRBV12-3/TRBV12-4
CASSPVLWLLGEQFF
TGTGCCAGCAGCCCCGTGCTGTGGCTCCTCGGCGAGCAGTTCTTC
>17|.|TRBJ2-3|.|TRBV9
CASSVGSSGGTGDTQYF
TGTGCCAGCAGCGTGGGATCCAGCGGGGGGACAGGTGATACGCAGTATTTT
>17|few|TRBJ2-3|.|TRBV2
CASSQVRRADGADTQYF
TGTGCCAGCTCTCAGGTTAGGCGCGCTGATGGGGCAGATACGCAGTATTTT
>14|.|TRBJ2-5|TRBD1|TRBV10-2
CASSEWGQGETQYF
TGCGCCAGCAGTGAATGGGGACAGGGAGAGACCCAGTACTTC
>16|.|TRBJ2-1|TRBD1|TRBV7-9
CASSFYRDRGRGEQFF
TGTGCCAGCAGCTTCTATCGGGACAGGGGACGGGGTGAGCAGTTCTTC
>14|few|TRBJ2-7|TRBD1|TRBV6-5
CASSWTGSSYEQYF
TGTGCCAGCAGCTGGACAGGGAGCTCCTACGAGCAGTACTTC
>13|.|TRBJ2-7|TRBD1|TRBV6-2/TRBV6-3
CASSRQGYHEQYF
TGTGCCAGCAGTCGACAGGGTTACCACGAGCAGTACTTC
>13|few|TRBJ2-5|.|TRBV6-5
CASSYDRGETQYF
TGTGCCAGCAGTTACGACAGAGGAGAGACCCAGTACTTC
>14|few|TRBJ1-2|.|TRBV14
CASSQENWGRGYTF
TGTGCCAGCAGCCAAGAAAATTGGGGCCGGGGCTACACCTTC
>14|many|TRBJ2-5|.|TRBV5-1
CASSLVGPGETQYF
TGCGCCAGCAGCTTGGTGGGGCCGGGGGAGACCCAGTACTTC
>14|few|TRBJ2-3|TRBD1|TRBV20-1
CSARGQGYTDTQYF
TGCAGTGCTCGCGGACAGGGGTACACAGATACGCAGTATTTT
>12|.|TRBJ1-1|.|TRBV20-1
CSASEPNTEAFF
TGCAGTGCCTCCGAACCCAACACTGAAGCTTTCTTT
>15|.|TRBJ2-1|TRBD1|TRBV9
CASSSARGGLDEQFF
TGTGCCAGCAGCTCTGCTAGAGGGGGCCTGGATGAGCAGTTCTTC
>15|.|TRBJ1-6|.|TRBV28
CASSFRDRITSPLHF
TGTGCCAGCAGTTTTCGGGACCGGATAACTTCACCCCTCCACTTT
>15|.|TRBJ1-4|.|TRBV6-2/TRBV6-3
CASSFNGLRGEKLFF
TGTGCCAGCAGTTTCAACGGACTGAGGGGCGAAAAACTGTTTTTT
>13|.|TRBJ1-1|.|TRBV7-9
CASSQEMNTEAFF
TGTGCCAGCAGCCAGGAGATGAACACTGAAGCTTTCTTT
>15|.|TRBJ2-5|TRBD1|TRBV10-3
CAISPWDRDKETQYF
TGTGCCATCAGCCCCTGGGACAGGGATAAAGAGACCCAGTACTTC
>18|.|TRBJ1-4|.|TRBV20-1
CSARVTGPVDPTNEKLFF
TGCAGTGCTAGAGTAACCGGGCCCGTTGACCCAACTAATGAAAAACTGTTTTTT
>14|.|TRBJ1-1|.|TRBV7-3
CASSLQGSGTEAFF
TGTGCCAGCAGCCTCCAGGGGAGTGGGACTGAAGCTTTCTTT
>14|many|TRBJ2-3|TRBD1|TRBV5-4
CASSLQGSTDTQYF
TGTGCCAGCAGCTTACAGGGGAGCACAGATACGCAGTATTTT
>14|few|TRBJ2-2|.|TRBV5-7
CASWESALTGELFF
TGTGCCAGCTGGGAAAGTGCTCTCACCGGGGAGCTGTTTTTT
>15|many|TRBJ2-7|TRBD1|TRBV5-1
CASAAQAGGLYEQYF
TGCGCCAGCGCCGCTCAGGCAGGGGGTTTGTACGAGCAGTACTTC
>16|.|TRBJ2-3|TRBD2|TRBV7-9
CASSERLAGGTDTQYF
TGTGCCAGCAGCGAAAGACTAGCGGGGGGCACAGATACGCAGTATTTT
>13|.|TRBJ2-5|.|TRBV7-2
CASSRTWAETQYF
TGTGCCAGCAGCCGGACGTGGGCAGAGACCCAGTACTTC
>19|.|TRBJ1-6|TRBD1|TRBV9
CASSVGGGDSLPLNSPLHF
TGTGCCAGCAGCGTAGGAGGGGGGGACAGCCTACCTCTAAATTCACCCCTCCACTTT
>14|.|TRBJ1-1|TRBD1|TRBV20-1
CSARRDRADTEAFF
TGCAGTGCTAGAAGAGACAGGGCGGACACTGAAGCTTTCTTT
>15|many|TRBJ2-7|.|TRBV7-2
CASSLVAVDSYEQYF
TGTGCCAGCAGCTTAGTTGCGGTGGACTCCTACGAGCAGTACTTC
>13|many|TRBJ1-6|.|TRBV19
CASTGQYNSPLHF
TGTGCCAGTACTGGCCAGTATAATTCACCCCTCCACTTT
>14|.|TRBJ2-1|.|TRBV10-3
CAITRQPTTGEQFF
TGTGCCATCACCCGACAGCCGACGACTGGGGAGCAGTTCTTC
>11|.|TRBJ2-7|TRBD1|TRBV10-3
CATGQGYEQYF
TGTGCCACCGGACAGGGCTACGAGCAGTACTTC
>14|few|TRBJ1-5|.|TRBV15
CATSDRDRNQPQHF
TGTGCCACCAGCGACCGGGACCGAAATCAGCCCCAGCATTTT
>17|many|TRBJ2-6|.|TRBV13
CASSPRWDTSGANVLTF
TGTGCCAGCAGCCCTCGTTGGGACACCTCTGGGGCCAACGTCCTGACTTTC
>14|.|TRBJ1-5|.|TRBV21-1
CARLTKISNQPQHF
TGTGCCAGACTGACGAAGATCAGCAATCAGCCCCAGCATTTT
>15|few|TRBJ1-1|.|TRBV5-1
CASSTRNGAGSEAFF
TGCGCCAGCAGCACCCGAAACGGGGCCGGCTCTGAAGCTTTCTTT
>15|few|TRBJ2-7|TRBD1|TRBV4-1
CASSQGTGSFHEQYF
TGCGCCAGCAGCCAAGGGACAGGATCCTTCCACGAGCAGTACTTC
>14|few|TRBJ2-3|.|TRBV5-1
CASSSSRSTDTQYF
TGCGCCAGCAGCTCTAGCCGGAGCACAGATACGCAGTATTTT
>14|few|TRBJ2-4|.|TRBV5-1
CASSLTEAKNIQYF
TGCGCCAGCAGCTTGACGGAAGCCAAAAACATTCAGTACTTC
>14|.|TRBJ2-1|.|TRBV6-6
CASSSTQVGDEQFF
TGTGCCAGCAGTTCTACACAGGTCGGGGATGAGCAGTTCTTC
>14|few|TRBJ2-2|TRBD1|TRBV5-1
CASMGQVNTGELFF
TGCGCCAGCATGGGACAGGTGAACACCGGGGAGCTGTTTTTT
>13|.|TRBJ2-1|.|TRBV27
CASQDASYNEQFF
TGTGCCAGCCAGGACGCCTCCTACAATGAGCAGTTCTTC
>14|few|TRBJ1-6|.|TRBV7-2
CASSVTRRDSPLHF
TGTGCCAGCAGCGTTACAAGGCGGGATTCACCCCTCCACTTT
>13|few|TRBJ2-2|.|TRBV6-5
CASGRGIAGELFF
TGTGCCAGCGGGAGGGGGATCGCCGGGGAGCTGTTTTTT
>15|.|TRBJ2-1|.|TRBV7-6
CASSPSRDSGGEQLF
TGTGCCAGCAGCCCGTCCCGGGACTCCGGCGGGGAGCAGCTCTTC
>14|.|TRBJ1-4|.|TRBV20-1
CSISYAWANEKLFF
TGCAGCATCTCCTATGCTTGGGCTAATGAAAAACTGTTTTTT
>16|few|TRBJ2-5|TRBD1|TRBV7-6
CASSSNRDRVRETQYF
TGTGCCAGCAGCTCAAACCGGGACAGGGTGAGAGAGACCCAGTACTTC
>13|.|TRBJ2-5|.|TRBV4-1
CASSHSGYETQYF
TGCGCCAGCAGCCACAGCGGGTACGAGACCCAGTACTTC
>14|few|TRBJ1-1|TRBD1|TRBV29-1
CSARTPGGRTEAFF
TGCAGCGCCCGCACCCCAGGGGGCCGGACTGAAGCTTTCTTT
>15|.|TRBJ1-5|TRBD1|TRBV7-2
CASSPWDRVNQPQHF
TGTGCCAGCTCCCCTTGGGACAGGGTAAATCAGCCCCAGCATTTT